This T cell receptor (beta chain) was retrieved from a study of blood T cells in healthy people across ages. The second PCR ran about 6 to 11 cycles with a sample-barcoded 5' primer and J-beta primers. Using its own MiXCR run on the 5' RACE reads, TCRdb lists one record per CDR3 protein. The repertoire includes just over 1 million distinct CDR3 sequences, 35% to 50% of them detected once, and around 18% sits in the top ten. Sequencing input: blood. The receptor was derived from a woman aged 60-70 years in good health.

DNA of the CDR3: TGTGCCAGCAGTGAACGAGGGTTACTGGATGGCTACACCTTC. It yields the protein CASSERGLLDGYTF. The gene calls are TRBV6-1 and TRBJ1-2; D not certain. V lost 2 bases, J lost 6 bases, and 13 bases lay in between. This CDR3 has 14 residues. Per germline, CDR1 MNHNS and CDR2 SASEGT.